The sequence of this TCR beta chain was determined in a study of neurological immune-mediated disorders. Unsorted libraries were derived from 2 million PBMCs stored at -80 C. Synthesis of cDNA was accomplished via 5'RACE employing 10-nucleotide random UMIs. Over 170 million TCR-beta sequences, together covering 15-18 subjects, were produced by every individual sequencing run that was carried out. Via MiXCR, TCRdb re-called the 5' RACE reads, giving one row per CDR3 protein. The sample carries tens of thousands of distinct CDR3 sequences, roughly 13% recorded once. The germline V gene encodes CDR1 ENHRY and CDR2 SYGVKD. V was cut by 5 bases and J by 9 bases, with 11 bases left in between. The length of the CDR3 is 13 residues. There are many counts of this clonotype. Antigen unknown. Study-level results: CDR3 amino acid sequences found in expanded clones were never shared across subjects, suggesting private repertoires in all groups.

The sequencing input was PBMCs. The clonotype was recovered from a woman aged 60 to 75 with HTLV-1-associated myelopathy (HAM/TSP). This chain joins TRBV10-3 and TRBJ1-6; D ambiguous. In DNA, the CDR3 is TGTGCCATCAGTAAGGACTGGAGTTCACCCCTCCACTTT. Protein sequence: CAISKDWSSPLHF.